Listed here are 15 T cell receptor beta chains from one sample, sequenced in a study of cytomegalovirus exposure and HLA in healthy donors. In the PCR, 60 Vbeta and 13 Jbeta primers were used. Produced via immunoSEQ multiplex PCR; TCRdb's table is partial and in-frame only. The data contain about 150,000 clones, over 75% of them singletons. Source material: PBMCs. These receptor sequences come from a male donor in good health and CMV-seronegative.

The V call is TRBV7-8, the J call TRBJ1-1, with 7 bases matching TRBD1. Germline assignment: CDR1 SGHVS and CDR2 FQNEAQ. J lost 4 bases, V lost 3 bases, and 8 bases had no gene match. The CDR3 has 15 amino acids. DNA of the CDR3: TGTGCCAGCAGCTTTGCCGGGGCAGGGGGCACTGAAGCTTTCTTT. It is translated as CASSFAGAGGTEAFF.

The chain combines TRBV21-1 with TRBJ1-5. TRBV21-1 is an annotated pseudogene. This CDR3 is built from 14 residues. As DNA, the CDR3 is TGTGCCAGCAGCAAAACCCCGGAGGGTCAGCCCCAGCATTTT. Protein sequence: CASSKTPEGQPQHF.

The J gene is TRBJ2-5, the V gene TRBV5-1, with 8 bases that match TRBD1. V shed 2 bases and J 4 bases; nucleotides not matched to a gene: 1. This CDR3 has 13 amino acids. CDR1 SGHRS and CDR2 YFSETQ come from the germline V gene. The CDR3 loop is CASSFGQGETQYF. The CDR3 region has the DNA TGCGCCAGCAGCTTCGGACAGGGAGAGACCCAGTACTTC.

This chain uses TRBV15 with TRBJ2-1; TRBD2 matches at 11 bases. The CDR3 is 17 amino acids. Unmatched junction bases numbered 9, after V lost 5 bases and J lost 3 bases. Germline V gene lookup returns CDR1 LNHNV and CDR2 YYDKDF (reference sequence). CDR3 region: CATSPRTGLADYNEQFF. The DNA for the CDR3 is TGTGCCACCAGCCCAAGGACGGGACTAGCGGACTACAATGAGCAGTTCTTC.

V is TRBV27 and J is TRBJ1-1; no definite D call. Trimming took 8 bases from V and 0 from J, leaving 22 bases between them. This CDR3 has 17 residues. Germline V gene lookup returns CDR1 MNHEY and CDR2 SMNVEV (reference sequence). The CDR3 coding sequence is TGTGCCAGCCGGAGGACGGGGAGTACGCGGTTGAACACTGAAGCTTTCTTT. It yields the protein CASRRTGSTRLNTEAFF.

As DNA, the CDR3 is TGCGCCAGCAGCCAGGACACCCAAGCCCCGACACTAACCGGGGAGCTGTTTTTT. Its translation is CASSQDTQAPTLTGELFF. The chain joins TRBV4-1 to TRBJ2-2; D might be TRBD1 (5 bases). Trimming cost V 3 bases and J 5 bases, with 22 bases left between them. The CDR3 consists of 18 residues. The germline CDR1 and CDR2 sequences are MGHRA and YSYEKL.

This clone was found once. The chain is built from TRBV5-1 and TRBJ2-1; no firm D call. Germline CDR1 SGHRS, CDR2 YFSETQ. The CDR3 sequence is 13 residues long. Trimming stripped 6 bases from V and 5 bases from J, with 12 bases between. CDR3 DNA sequence: TGCGCCAGCACGACGGAGCCCGACAATGAGCAGTTCTTC. Residues: CASTTEPDNEQFF.

The chain uses TRBV19 and TRBJ1-2; perhaps TRBD1 as D (5 bases). The germline CDR1 and CDR2 sequences are LNHDA and SQIVND (reference sequence). The V gene lost 5 bases and the J gene lost 5 bases, with 15 bases spanning the gap. CDR3 size: 14 residues. The CDR3 region has the DNA TGTGCCAGTAGTCCCCCGGGACTCGGGTATGGCTACACCTTC. This sequence encodes CASSPPGLGYGYTF. Looking up the rest from reference TRBV19 and TRBJ1-2 gives the full variable domain: DGGITQSPKYLFRKEGQNVTLSCEQNLNHDAMYWYRQDPGQGLRLIYYSQIVNDFQKGDIAEGYSVSREKKESFPLTVTSAQKNPTAFYLCASSPPGLGYGYTFGSGTRLTVV.

The chain links TRBV5-1 to TRBJ1-1, with 8 bases matching TRBD1. Per the germline V gene, CDR1 is SGHRS and CDR2 is YFSETQ. This CDR3 spans 15 amino acids. Unmatched junction bases numbered 5, after V lost 0 bases and J lost 4 bases. CDR3 in DNA: TGCGCCAGCAGCTTGGTACAGGGGGGGATCACTGAAGCTTTCTTT. This encodes CASSLVQGGITEAFF.

The chain couples TRBV27 to TRBJ2-6; the D is unclear. Germline CDR1 reads MNHEY; CDR2 reads SMNVEV (reference sequence). This CDR3 is built from 12 residues. The V end lost 7 bases, the J end lost 4 bases, and 5 bases lay between the germline ends. In DNA, the CDR3 is TGTGCCAGCAAATCAGGGGCCAACGTCCTGACTTTC. This translates into CASKSGANVLTF.

The CDR3 protein is CASSDHSRANVLTF. CDR3 coding DNA: TGTGCCAGCAGTGACCACAGTAGGGCCAACGTCCTGACTTTC. The V and J genes are TRBV2 and TRBJ2-6; D is ambiguous. V lost 3 bases and J 5 bases, leaving 8 bases between the germline ends. From germline, CDR1 is SNHLY and CDR2 FYNNEI. This CDR3 contains 14 residues.

The genes are TRBV6-4 and TRBJ2-1; D may be TRBD1 (7 bases). The CDR3 loop spans 13 amino acids. V lost 8 bases and J lost 9, with 17 bases in between. Germline V gives CDR1 MRHNA, CDR2 SNTAGT. CDR3 sequence (DNA): TGTGCCAGCGGGCGGGACAGCATCGGTGAGCAGTTCTTC. Protein product: CASGRDSIGEQFF.

The count of this clone is one. The chain joins TRBV19 to TRBJ2-7; D gene unclear. Trimming stripped 1 base from V and 3 bases from J, with 13 bases between. From germline, CDR1 is LNHDA and CDR2 SQIVND (reference sequence). CDR3 length equals 15 residues. The CDR3 spells CASSIGRGVGYEQYF. CDR3 sequence (DNA): TGTGCCAGTAGTATAGGAAGAGGCGTGGGCTACGAGCAGTACTTC.

This chain joins TRBV18 and TRBJ1-2; TRBD1 matches 9 bases. This CDR3 spans 15 amino acids. Losses at the gene ends were 3 bases for V and 4 bases for J; bases not matched to a gene: 6. Germline CDR1 is KGHSH and CDR2 is LQKENI. The chain's CDR3 is CASSPGTGRPYGYTF. The CDR3, as DNA: TGTGCCAGCTCACCCGGGACAGGGAGGCCCTATGGCTACACCTTC.

The rearrangement uses TRBV4-1 and TRBJ2-5, with D maybe TRBD1 (5 bases). Trimming took off 1 base at V and 3 bases at J, with 12 bases between the two ends. This CDR3 has 15 amino acids. Germline CDR1 MGHRA, CDR2 YSYEKL. DNA of the CDR3: TGCGCCAGCAGCCAAGCGCGGCTAGGGGAAGAGACCCAGTACTTC. Translating it yields CASSQARLGEETQYF.